Below are 14 T cell receptor beta chains sequenced from a single sample in a study of blood T cell repertoires in COVID-19 (dated by TCRdb to the early 2020s). Library preparation was by the immunoSEQ multiplex PCR assay. TCRdb's version of the immuneACCESS table is confined to in-frame rearrangements and falls short of the full clone set. An unresolved V gene accounts for under half of the shortfall where checked; the remainder is of unknown origin. The sample table shows approximately 150,000 clones, and roughly nine tenths are seen once. The ten most abundant clones make up roughly a sixth of the sample. The sequenced sample was peripheral blood. Receptors were obtained from a man aged 55 to 69 with active or convalescent COVID-19.

This chain uses TRBV11-2 with TRBJ1-2, with TRBD1 matching 7 bases. J was trimmed by 2 bases and V by 5 bases; bases with no gene match: 11. The CDR3 is 16 residues long. Germline values: CDR1 SGHAT, CDR2 FQNNGV. This chain's CDR3 is CASSPGTDLLNYGYTF. The CDR3 DNA reads TGTGCCAGCAGCCCAGGGACAGACCTATTGAACTATGGCTACACCTTC.

This chain links TRBV6-5 with TRBJ1-3; no reliable D call. Germline V lookup: CDR1 MNHEY, CDR2 SVGAGI. This CDR3 is built from 16 residues. Deletions cut 2 bases from V and 0 bases from J, with 11 bases between. The chain's CDR3 is CASSYDHRFSGNTIYF. In DNA, the CDR3 is TGTGCCAGCAGTTACGATCACAGATTCTCTGGAAACACCATATATTTT.

The chain uses TRBV7-9 and TRBJ1-6; D is ambiguous. Trimming took off 6 bases at V and 8 bases at J, with 11 bases between the two ends. The CDR3 is made up of 13 amino acids. Germline-derived CDR1 and CDR2 are SEHNR and FQNEAQ (reference sequence). CDR3 in amino acids: CASRLSEDSPLHF. CDR3 DNA: TGTGCCAGCAGACTTAGTGAGGATTCACCCCTCCACTTT.

The rearrangement uses TRBV18 and TRBJ1-3, with 7 bases that match TRBD1. The CDR3 spans 18 residues. From germline, CDR1 is KGHSH and CDR2 LQKENI. Trimming took 3 bases from V and 0 from J; bases not matched to a gene: 11. The CDR3 DNA follows: TGTGCCAGCTCACCCTTCGAGGGGGCGGCCAACTCTGGAAACACCATATATTTT. Amino acids: CASSPFEGAANSGNTIYF.

V and J are TRBV4-1 and TRBJ2-3; 7 bases match TRBD2. The CDR3 spans 15 residues. CDR1 is MGHRA, CDR2 YSYEKL, per germline. The J segment lost 2 bases and the V segment lost 4 bases, leaving 6 bases of the junction unmatched. CDR3 in amino acids: CASSRLAATTDTQYF. The CDR3 DNA follows: TGCGCCAGCAGCCGGCTAGCGGCAACCACAGATACGCAGTATTTT.

The chain couples TRBV5-5 to TRBJ2-3, with TRBD1 matching over 11 bases. The V segment lost 4 bases and the J segment 1 base; nucleotides outside the gene matches: 5. CDR1 SGHKS and CDR2 YYEKEE come from the germline V gene (reference sequence). The CDR3 loop spans 16 amino acids. CDR3 nucleotides: TGTGCCAGCAGCATTGGGACAGGGGGGGGCACAGATACGCAGTATTTT. It translates to CASSIGTGGGTDTQYF.

The genes are TRBV10-1 and TRBJ2-3, with D perhaps matching TRBD2 (6 bases). CDR1 and CDR2 (germline): WNHNN, SYGVQD (reference sequence). V was pared by 3 bases and J by 1 base, with 11 bases between. The CDR3 has 15 residues. The CDR3 DNA reads as TGCGCCAGCAGTGACCCTAGCGTGGGCACAGATACGCAGTATTTT. Its translation: CASSDPSVGTDTQYF.

The CDR3 nucleotides read TGCGCCAGCAGCCGGGGAGGGACAGGCCTTGACTATGGCTACACCTTC. This sequence encodes CASSRGGTGLDYGYTF. The gene calls are TRBV5-1 and TRBJ1-2; 8 bases line up with TRBD1. This CDR3 region has 16 residues. V was pared by 4 bases and J by 3 bases, with 11 bases of the junction left unmatched. Germline CDR1 reads SGHRS; CDR2 reads YFSETQ.

This chain uses TRBV19 with TRBJ2-7, with TRBD1 matching 8 bases. This CDR3 has 16 amino acids. Trimming cost V 4 bases and J 5 bases; bases outside gene matches: 13. Germline V gene data show CDR1 as LNHDA and CDR2 as SQIVND (reference sequence). Written as DNA, the CDR3 is TGTGCCAGTAGTAGATCGGGACAGGTGGTTCCCAACGAGCAGTACTTC. Protein: CASSRSGQVVPNEQYF.

V and J are TRBV3-1 (or the pseudogene TRBV3-2) and TRBJ2-3; 7 bases are a match to TRBD2. The CDR3 length is 15 residues. CDR1 is LGHDT and CDR2 is YNNKEL in the germline V gene (reference sequence). With V trimmed by 1 base and J by 0 bases, 1 base remained unmatched. In nucleotides, the CDR3 is TGTGCCAGCAGCCAAGTTAGCGGGAGCACAGATACGCAGTATTTT. Its protein product is CASSQVSGSTDTQYF.

The chain joins TRBV5-5 to TRBJ1-3; D uncertain. This CDR3 comprises 14 residues. V lost 9 bases to trimming and J lost 3 bases, with 16 bases between them. Germline CDR1 SGHKS, CDR2 YYEKEE (reference sequence). The CDR3 loop is CATRTAVNGNTIYF. The CDR3 DNA sequence: TGTGCCACCAGGACTGCGGTAAATGGAAACACCATATATTTT.

This clone came up a few times. The rearrangement uses TRBV5-1 and TRBJ1-5, with D perhaps matching TRBD1 (6 bases). Germline CDR1 SGHRS, CDR2 YFSETQ. The V end was cut by 0 bases, the J end by 4 bases, with 11 bases between. The CDR3 runs to 15 residues. The CDR3 reads CASSLDGTSNQPQHF. In nucleotides, the CDR3 is TGCGCCAGCAGCTTGGACGGGACATCTAATCAGCCCCAGCATTTT.

This chain uses TRBV5-1 with TRBJ2-5; TRBD1 aligns across 7 bases. After removal of 4 bases from V and 2 bases from J, the junction contained 2 bases not matched to a gene. This CDR3 spans 13 amino acids. CDR1 SGHRS and CDR2 YFSETQ come from the germline V gene. CDR3 sequence (DNA): TGCGCCAGCAGCACGGGACAGCAAGAGACCCAGTACTTC. This gives the protein CASSTGQQETQYF.

The V and J genes are TRBV15 and TRBJ2-4, with D perhaps TRBD2 (5 bases). This CDR3 is 13 amino acids long. Germline loops: CDR1 LNHNV, CDR2 YYDKDF (reference sequence). Trimming removed 4 bases at V and 7 bases at J, with 11 bases between. The CDR3 sequence is CATSIDERNIQYF. In nucleotides, the CDR3 is TGTGCCACCAGCATCGACGAGCGGAACATTCAGTACTTC.